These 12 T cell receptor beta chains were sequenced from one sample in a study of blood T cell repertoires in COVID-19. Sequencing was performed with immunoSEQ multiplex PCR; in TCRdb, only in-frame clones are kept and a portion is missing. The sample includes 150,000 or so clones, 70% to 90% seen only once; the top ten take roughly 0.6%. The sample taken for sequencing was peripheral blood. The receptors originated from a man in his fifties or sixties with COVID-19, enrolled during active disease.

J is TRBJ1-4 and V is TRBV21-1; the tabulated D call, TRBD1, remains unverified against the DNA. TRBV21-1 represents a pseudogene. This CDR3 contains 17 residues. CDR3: CAGLSGAEEATNEKLFF. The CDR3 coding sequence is TGTGCCGGCTTGTCAGGGGCCGAAGAAGCAACTAATGAAAAACTGTTTTTT.

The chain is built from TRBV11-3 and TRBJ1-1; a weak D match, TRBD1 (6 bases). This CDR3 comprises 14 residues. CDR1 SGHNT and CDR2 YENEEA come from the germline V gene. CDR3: CATSEGGANTEAFF. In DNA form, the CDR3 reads TGTGCAACCAGTGAGGGGGGGGCTAACACTGAAGCTTTCTTT.

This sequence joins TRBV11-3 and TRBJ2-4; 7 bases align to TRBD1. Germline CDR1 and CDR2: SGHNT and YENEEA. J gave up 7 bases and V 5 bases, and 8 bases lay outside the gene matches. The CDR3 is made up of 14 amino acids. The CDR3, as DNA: TGTGCCAGCAGCGAGACAGGGTCTAGCAACATTCAGTACTTC. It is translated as CASSETGSSNIQYF. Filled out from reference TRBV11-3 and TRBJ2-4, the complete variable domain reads EAGVVQSPRYKIIEKKQPVAFWCNPISGHNTLYWYLQNLGQGPELLIRYENEEAVDDSQLPKDRFSAERLKGVDSTLKIQPAELGDSAVYLCASSETGSSNIQYFGAGTRLSVL.

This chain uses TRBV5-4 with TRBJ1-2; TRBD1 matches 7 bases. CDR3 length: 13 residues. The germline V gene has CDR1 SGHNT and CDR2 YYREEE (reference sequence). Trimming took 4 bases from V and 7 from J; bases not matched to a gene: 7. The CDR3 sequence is CASSPGQFRGYTF. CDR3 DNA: TGTGCCAGCAGCCCGGGACAGTTCCGTGGCTACACCTTC.

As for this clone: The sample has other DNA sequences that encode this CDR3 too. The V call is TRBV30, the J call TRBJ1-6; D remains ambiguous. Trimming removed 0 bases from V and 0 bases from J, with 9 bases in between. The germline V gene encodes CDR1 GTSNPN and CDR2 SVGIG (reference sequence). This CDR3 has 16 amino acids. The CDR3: CAWSVSGSSYNSPLHF. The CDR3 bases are TGTGCCTGGAGTGTATCAGGAAGCTCCTATAATTCACCCCTCCACTTT.

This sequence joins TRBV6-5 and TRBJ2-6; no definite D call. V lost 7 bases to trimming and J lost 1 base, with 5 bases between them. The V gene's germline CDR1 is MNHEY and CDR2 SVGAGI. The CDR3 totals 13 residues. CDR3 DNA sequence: TGTGCCAGCACCAAATCTGGGGCCAACGTCCTGACTTTC. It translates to CASTKSGANVLTF.

The CDR3 nucleotides are TGTGCCAGCAGCTCCCTTTTGGGACAGGGGGCGTCTGGGGCCAACGTCCTGACTTTC. Protein sequence: CASSSLLGQGASGANVLTF. The V and J genes are TRBV11-2 and TRBJ2-6, with 12 bases lining up with TRBD1. The length of the CDR3 is 19 residues. Germline V gene sequence: CDR1 SGHAT, CDR2 FQNNGV. V shed 4 bases, J shed 1 base, and the junction held 8 bases outside the gene matches.

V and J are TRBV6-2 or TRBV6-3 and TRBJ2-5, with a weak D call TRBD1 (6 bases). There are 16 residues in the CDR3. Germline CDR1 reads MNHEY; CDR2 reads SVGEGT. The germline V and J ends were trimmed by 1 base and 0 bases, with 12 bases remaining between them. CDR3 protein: CASSYLDSHYQETQYF. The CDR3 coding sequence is TGTGCCAGCAGTTACTTGGACAGCCATTACCAAGAGACCCAGTACTTC.

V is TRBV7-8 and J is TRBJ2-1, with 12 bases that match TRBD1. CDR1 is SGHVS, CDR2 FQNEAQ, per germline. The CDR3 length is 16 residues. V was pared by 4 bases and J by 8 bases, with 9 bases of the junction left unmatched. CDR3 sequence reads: CASSSNRDRGLDEQFF. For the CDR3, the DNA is TGTGCCAGCAGCTCCAACCGGGACAGGGGGCTCGATGAGCAGTTCTTC.

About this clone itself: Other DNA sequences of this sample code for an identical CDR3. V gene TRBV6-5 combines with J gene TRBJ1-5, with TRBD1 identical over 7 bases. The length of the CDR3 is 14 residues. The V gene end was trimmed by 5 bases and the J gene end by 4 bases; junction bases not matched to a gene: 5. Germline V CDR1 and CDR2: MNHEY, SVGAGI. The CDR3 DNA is TGTGCCAGCAGTCGCTCAGGGGGTAATCAGCCCCAGCATTTT. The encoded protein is CASSRSGGNQPQHF.

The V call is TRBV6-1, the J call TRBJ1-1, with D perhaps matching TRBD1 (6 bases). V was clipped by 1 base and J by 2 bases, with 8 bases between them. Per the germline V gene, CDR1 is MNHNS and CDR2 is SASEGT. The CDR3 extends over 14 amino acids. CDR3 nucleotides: TGTGCCAGCAGTGAAGGGGGGCTCAACACTGAAGCTTTCTTT. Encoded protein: CASSEGGLNTEAFF.

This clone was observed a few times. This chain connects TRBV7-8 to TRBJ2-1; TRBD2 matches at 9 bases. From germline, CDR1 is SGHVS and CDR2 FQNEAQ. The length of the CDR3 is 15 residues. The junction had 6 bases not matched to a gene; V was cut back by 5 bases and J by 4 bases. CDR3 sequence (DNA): TGTGCCAGCAGCACTCTAGCGGGACGGTACAATGAGCAGTTCTTC. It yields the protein CASSTLAGRYNEQFF. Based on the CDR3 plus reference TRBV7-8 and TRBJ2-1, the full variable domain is GAGVSQSPRYKVAKRGQDVALRCDPISGHVSLFWYQQALGQGPEFLTYFQNEAQLDKSGLPSDRFFAERPEGSVSTLKIQRTQQEDSAVYLCASSTLAGRYNEQFFGPGTRLTVL.